This paragraph covers one T cell receptor (beta chain) sequence. The antigen is undetermined. Primers: 60 Vbeta forward and 13 Jbeta reverse. Here immunoSEQ multiplex PCR was the method, and the copy in TCRdb shows in-frame clones only, minus some. The repertoire holds about 200,000 clones, roughly 73% seen once, with about 1.7% in the top ten. Germline assignment: CDR1 SGHRS and CDR2 YFSETQ. The CDR3 length is 14 residues. V was trimmed by 7 bases and J by 9 bases, leaving 17 bases between them. The record originates from a study of cytomegalovirus exposure and HLA in healthy donors. Background on the study: Falling in the Caucasian-associated ancestry cluster were 80% to 90% of 398 genotyped donors.

Regarding donors, all were healthy bone marrow donors. Each donor was nominally healthy when sampled (though unrecorded immune exposures were likely). Study results and caveats: Within an earlier analysis, most TCR beta V segments proved productive either about 87% or about 30% of the time.

The sequenced sample was PBMCs. The clonotype was recovered from a young woman in good health and CMV-seronegative. The chain combines TRBV5-1 with TRBJ1-6; maybe TRBD1 (6 bases). The CDR3 DNA sequence: TGCGCCAGCCGCCGTGGACAGAGTTTTTCACCCCTCCACTTT. As protein: CASRRGQSFSPLHF.